This TCR beta chain was obtained from a study of post-analysis software for immune sequencing data. Study in general: The disease courses covered relapsing-remitting, secondary progressive and progressive-relapsing multiple sclerosis. General study points: Samples made in the same batch grouped tightly together by F measure. Patients carried roughly 5 TRBV segments more frequently than controls did, and TRBV5-6, TRBV5-1 and TRBV20-1 were among them. Compared against controls, patients with multiple sclerosis displayed significantly lower normalized Chao1 diversity.

Notes on this clonotype: Its antigen is unknown.

cDNA libraries of TCR beta carried unique molecular identifiers. The T cell input of about 0.9 to 10 million gave 400,000 to 500,000 cDNA molecules. MiXCR, run by TCRdb on the PCR reads, gives a single entry per CDR3 protein. This sample has about 760,000 distinct CDR3 sequences; roughly 27% occur once, and the top ten carry around 0.55%. Germline assignment: CDR1 DFQATT and CDR2 SNEGSKA (reference sequence). V was clipped by 6 bases and J by 10 bases, with 25 bases between them. CDR3 length equals 16 residues. The chain recombines TRBV20-1 with TRBJ1-6, with D perhaps TRBD1 (5 bases). The origin of this receptor is a girl under 18 with multiple sclerosis. Input material: blood. The CDR3 bases are TGCAGTGCGTTGGGCAGAGACCGATCCGGGGGATCACCCCTCCACTTT. This encodes CSALGRDRSGGSPLHF.